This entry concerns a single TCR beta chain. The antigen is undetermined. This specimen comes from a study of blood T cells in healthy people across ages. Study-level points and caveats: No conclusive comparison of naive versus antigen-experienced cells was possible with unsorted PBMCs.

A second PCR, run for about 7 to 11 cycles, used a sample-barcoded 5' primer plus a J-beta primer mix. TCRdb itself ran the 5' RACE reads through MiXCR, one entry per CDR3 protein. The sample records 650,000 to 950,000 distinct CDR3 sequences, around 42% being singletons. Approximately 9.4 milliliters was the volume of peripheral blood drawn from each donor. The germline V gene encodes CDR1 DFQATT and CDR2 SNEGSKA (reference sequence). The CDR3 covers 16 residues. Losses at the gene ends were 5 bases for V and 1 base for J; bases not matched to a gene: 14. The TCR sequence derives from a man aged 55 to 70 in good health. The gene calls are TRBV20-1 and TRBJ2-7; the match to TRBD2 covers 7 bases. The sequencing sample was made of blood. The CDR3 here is CSAAPSGTHKSYEQYF. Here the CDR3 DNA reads TGCAGTGCTGCTCCGAGCGGGACTCATAAGTCCTACGAGCAGTACTTC.